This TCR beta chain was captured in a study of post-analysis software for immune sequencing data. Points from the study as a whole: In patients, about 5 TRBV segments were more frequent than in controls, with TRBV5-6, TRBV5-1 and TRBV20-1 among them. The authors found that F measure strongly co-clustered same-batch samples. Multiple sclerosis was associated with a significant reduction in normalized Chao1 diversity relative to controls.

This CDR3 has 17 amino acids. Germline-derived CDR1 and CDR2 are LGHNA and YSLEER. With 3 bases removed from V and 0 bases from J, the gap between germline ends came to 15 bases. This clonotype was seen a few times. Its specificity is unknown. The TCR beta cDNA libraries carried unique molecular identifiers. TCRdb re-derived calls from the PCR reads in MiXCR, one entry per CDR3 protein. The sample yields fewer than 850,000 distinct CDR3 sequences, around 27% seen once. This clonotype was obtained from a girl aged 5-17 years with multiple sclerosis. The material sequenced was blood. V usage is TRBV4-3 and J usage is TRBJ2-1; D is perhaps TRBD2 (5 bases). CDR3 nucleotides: TGCGCCAGCAGCCAGCCCCCGGGGTCCAGCTCCTACAATGAGCAGTTCTTC. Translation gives CASSQPPGSSSYNEQFF.